This TCR beta chain came from a study of blood T cells in healthy people across ages. Whole-study results and caveats: Changes in expanded clonotypes were possibly confounded, as the CMV status of donors was unknown.

The count of this clonotype is one. Its matching antigen is unknown. Using a J-beta primer mix together with a sample-barcoded 5' primer, a second PCR was run for roughly 6 to 11 cycles. In TCRdb, the 5' RACE reads were re-called with MiXCR into one record per CDR3 protein. The data show around 780,000 distinct CDR3 sequences, 56% seen once. The CDR3 spans 15 residues. Germline V gene sequence: CDR1 DFQATT, CDR2 SNEGSKA (reference sequence). V lost 2 bases to trimming and J lost 7 bases; unmatched junction nucleotides: 10. The origin of this receptor is a man in his forties or fifties in good health. The gene calls are TRBV20-1 and TRBJ1-5; the match to TRBD1 covers 8 bases. The specimen sequenced was blood. CDR3 coding DNA: TGCAGTGCTAGACAGGGGGCGCGAAGTAGACAGCCCCAGCATTTT. Translated, it gives CSARQGARSRQPQHF.